Following are 19 T cell receptor beta chains from one sample sequenced in a study of OX40 agonist ivuxolimab in advanced cancers. Assay: immunoSEQ multiplex PCR; the TCRdb copy retains only in-frame clones and omits some. Seen here are 30,000 to 40,000 clones, around 87% observed once, and the top ten hold about 25%. Specimen: CD4+ or CD8+ T cells sorted from blood, collected in a trial of the OX40 agonist ivuxolimab. Receptors were obtained from an adult with an advanced solid tumor such as melanoma, head and neck, liver or kidney cancer.

This clone was seen a single time. This chain links TRBV11-3 with TRBJ2-7, with 8 bases lining up with TRBD2. This CDR3 is built from 13 residues. Germline CDR1 is SGHNT and CDR2 is YENEEA. V lost 4 bases, J lost 3 bases, and 2 bases stayed unmatched. The CDR3 DNA follows: TGTGCCAGCAGCTCCGGGGGGGGCTACGAGCAGTACTTC. Translated: CASSSGGGYEQYF.

The chain combines TRBV11-3 with TRBJ2-1; 8 bases are shared with TRBD1. The V gene's germline CDR1 is SGHNT and CDR2 YENEEA. The CDR3 sequence is 15 residues long. Unmatched junction bases numbered 10, after V lost 5 bases and J lost 7 bases. CDR3 coding DNA: TGTGCCAGCAGCCCCAGGACAGGGAACTTGAATGAGCAGTTCTTC. This codes for CASSPRTGNLNEQFF.

The chain joins TRBV2 to TRBJ2-1, with TRBD2 identical over 12 bases. Germline loops: CDR1 SNHLY, CDR2 FYNNEI. V was pared by 1 base and J by 5 bases, with 0 bases of the junction left unmatched. CDR3 length equals 15 residues. CDR3 residues: CASSEGTSGNNEQFF. The CDR3, as DNA: TGTGCCAGCAGTGAAGGGACTAGCGGGAACAATGAGCAGTTCTTC.

This chain uses TRBV19 with TRBJ2-1, with TRBD1 as a possible D gene (5 bases). Germline CDR1 LNHDA, CDR2 SQIVND (reference sequence). Trimming took off 0 bases at V and 1 base at J, with 19 bases between the two ends. This CDR3 spans 19 amino acids. The DNA of the CDR3 is TGTGCCAGTAGTATAGAATCTGGCCTGGGGCTGCCGTCCTACAATGAGCAGTTCTTC. It yields the protein CASSIESGLGLPSYNEQFF.

The rearrangement joins TRBV6-5 to TRBJ2-1; D is tentatively TRBD1 or TRBD2 (5 bases each). This CDR3 spans 15 amino acids. V was cut by 6 bases and J by 3 bases, with 15 bases left in between. Germline V gene data show CDR1 as MNHEY and CDR2 as SVGAGI. CDR3 DNA sequence: TGTGCCAGCAGACTAGGGGCCCACTACTACAATGAGCAGTTCTTC. This encodes CASRLGAHYYNEQFF.

This clone has just one count. The chain combines TRBV2 with TRBJ2-3; D is unclear. The CDR3 loop spans 14 amino acids. Trimming stripped 6 bases from V and 3 bases from J, with 13 bases between. Germline V gene sequence: CDR1 SNHLY, CDR2 FYNNEI. CDR3: CASRASLGTDTQYF. The CDR3, as DNA: TGTGCCAGCAGGGCGAGTCTCGGAACAGATACGCAGTATTTT.

The V call is TRBV7-6, the J call TRBJ1-2; 8 bases match TRBD1. Trimming took 2 bases from V and 2 from J; bases not matched to a gene: 4. This CDR3 has 15 residues. The germline V gene encodes CDR1 SGHVS and CDR2 FNYEAQ. The CDR3 bases are TGTGCCAGCAGCTTAAGACAGGGGCAAAACTATGGCTACACCTTC. Amino acid sequence: CASSLRQGQNYGYTF.

The V and J genes are TRBV27 and TRBJ1-1; D ambiguous. This CDR3 has 13 amino acids. In germline, CDR1 is MNHEY, CDR2 SMNVEV (reference sequence). V shed 2 bases and J shed 4 bases, with 8 bases lying between them. The CDR3 sequence is CASSLGGLTEAFF. The CDR3, as DNA: TGTGCCAGCAGTTTAGGTGGGCTCACTGAAGCTTTCTTT.

V usage is TRBV7-9 and J usage is TRBJ2-7; TRBD2 agrees at 7 bases. The junction had 8 bases not matched to a gene; V was cut back by 4 bases and J by 2 bases. CDR3 size: 15 residues. CDR1 and CDR2 from the germline V gene are SEHNR and FQNEAQ (reference sequence). The CDR3 spells CASSSFKGRAYEQYF. The CDR3 DNA reads as TGTGCCAGCAGCTCGTTTAAAGGGAGGGCCTACGAGCAGTACTTC.

The chain is built from TRBV2 and TRBJ1-3; D unclear. Deletions cut 7 bases from V and 0 bases from J, with 7 bases between. Per germline, CDR1 SNHLY and CDR2 FYNNEI. The length of the CDR3 is 13 residues. CDR3 region: CASIQDSGNTIYF. CDR3 nucleotide sequence: TGTGCCAGCATCCAGGACTCTGGAAACACCATATATTTT.

The CDR3 sequence: CASSRDRGNSPLHF. In nucleotides, the CDR3 is TGTGCCAGCAGTCGCGACAGGGGCAATTCACCCCTCCACTTT. The V and J genes are TRBV6-6 and TRBJ1-6; 8 nucleotides agree with TRBD1. Germline trimming cut 5 bases from V and 7 bases from J; bases unmatched to any gene: 4. The germline V gene has CDR1 MNHNY and CDR2 SVGAGI (reference sequence). CDR3 length equals 14 residues.

The chain's CDR3 is CASSTGHEQFF. CDR3 sequence (DNA): TGTGCCAGCAGTACAGGGCATGAGCAGTTCTTC. This chain uses TRBV6-6 with TRBJ2-1, with D possibly TRBD1 on 6 matching bases. V lost 5 bases and J 8 bases, leaving 7 bases between the germline ends. Germline CDR1 reads MNHNY; CDR2 reads SVGAGI (reference sequence). This CDR3 comprises 11 residues.

The J gene is TRBJ1-6, the V gene TRBV7-2, with D perhaps TRBD1 (6 bases). Trimming removed 0 bases from V and 7 bases from J, with 7 bases in between. The CDR3 has 14 amino acids. Germline-derived CDR1 and CDR2 are SGHTA and FQGNSA. The CDR3 region is CASSLAQGNSPLHF. DNA of the CDR3: TGTGCCAGCAGCTTAGCACAGGGCAATTCACCCCTCCACTTT.

The rearrangement uses TRBV6-6 and TRBJ2-7; D uncertain. The V gene's germline CDR1 is MNHNY and CDR2 SVGAGI (reference sequence). The CDR3 totals 10 residues. Trimming pared 7 bases from V and 5 bases from J, leaving 6 bases between. In DNA, the CDR3 is TGTGCCAGCATGACGGACGAGCAGTACTTC. It is translated as CASMTDEQYF.

The chain recombines TRBV5-1 with TRBJ2-5, with 9 bases lining up with TRBD2. The CDR3 is made up of 16 amino acids. CDR1 is SGHRS and CDR2 is YFSETQ in the germline V gene. Trimming cost V 4 bases and J 3 bases; bases outside gene matches: 10. The CDR3 nucleotides are TGCGCCAGCAGCCCATTTAGCGGGAGAGTCGAAGAGACCCAGTACTTC. This codes for CASSPFSGRVEETQYF. The whole variable domain, remainder taken from reference TRBV5-1 and TRBJ2-5, is KAGVTQTPRYLIKTRGQQVTLSCSPISGHRSVSWYQQTPGQGLQFLFEYFSETQRNKGNFPGRFSGRQFSNSRSEMNVSTLELGDSALYLCASSPFSGRVEETQYFGPGTRLLVL.

This sequence joins TRBV5-1 and TRBJ1-2; TRBD1 aligns across 8 bases. V lost 5 bases, J lost 4 bases, and 7 bases stayed unmatched. Germline V CDR1 and CDR2: SGHRS, YFSETQ. This CDR3 is 14 amino acids long. The CDR3 region is CASRPTGGGYGYTF. Here the CDR3 DNA reads TGCGCCAGCAGACCTACAGGGGGAGGCTATGGCTACACCTTC.

CDR3 coding DNA: TGTGCCAGCAGAACAAGGGGGGTCGGGGAGCAGTACTTC. As protein: CASRTRGVGEQYF. The chain combines TRBV27 with TRBJ2-7; D may correspond to TRBD1 or TRBD2 (6 bases each). Looked up from germline, CDR1 is MNHEY and CDR2 is SMNVEV (reference sequence). V lost 6 bases, J lost 7 bases, and 16 bases lay in between. This CDR3 comprises 13 residues.

J is TRBJ1-2 and V is TRBV6-1, with D tentatively TRBD1 (5 bases). Germline assignment: CDR1 MNHNS and CDR2 SASEGT. Trimming removed 3 bases from V and 4 bases from J, with 15 bases in between. The CDR3 is made up of 15 amino acids. The DNA of the CDR3 is TGTGCCAGCAGTGATCCGGCAGGGAAACTCTATGGCTACACCTTC. This encodes CASSDPAGKLYGYTF.

This sequence joins TRBV11-3 and TRBJ2-3; 9 bases are a match to TRBD1. Trimming removed 5 bases from V and 1 base from J; junction bases left unmatched: 4. The length of the CDR3 is 15 residues. Germline CDR1 reads SGHNT; CDR2 reads YENEEA. For the CDR3, the DNA is TGTGCCAGCAGCCCGCGGGACAGGGGCACAGATACGCAGTATTTT. Protein sequence: CASSPRDRGTDTQYF.